One sample yielded the 9 T cell receptor beta chains listed below, sequenced in a study of blood T cells in healthy people across ages. PCR was performed a second time for about 6 to 12 cycles using a sample-barcoded 5' primer and a J-beta primer mix. TCRdb used MiXCR to reprocess the 5' RACE reads, holding one entry per CDR3 protein. The sample lists about 1.4 million distinct CDR3 sequences; 59% were seen once. Sequencing was done on a sample of blood. All receptors come from a man between 18 and 35 years old in good health.

V and J are TRBV27 and TRBJ2-5; D is undetermined. TRBJ2-7 matches the DNA end more closely, so the J call is doubtful. Germline V lookup: CDR1 MNHEY, CDR2 SMNVEV (reference sequence). The CDR3 contains 13 residues. The CDR3 protein is CASSFPGVNEQYF. The CDR3 region has the DNA TGTGCCAGCAGTTTCCCGGGTGTCAACGAGCAGTACTTC.

The genes are TRBV5-1 and TRBJ1-2, with D maybe TRBD1 (6 bases). The V end lost 0 bases, the J end lost 6 bases, and 9 bases lay between the germline ends. The CDR3 loop spans 13 amino acids. The germline V gene has CDR1 SGHRS and CDR2 YFSETQ. The CDR3 loop reads CASSLGQVHGYTF. In nucleotides, the CDR3 is TGCGCCAGCAGCTTGGGACAGGTGCATGGCTACACCTTC.

This sequence joins TRBV4-1 and TRBJ1-1; D ambiguous. The CDR3 loop spans 15 amino acids. V was pared by 0 bases and J by 4 bases, with 12 bases between. The germline V gene encodes CDR1 MGHRA and CDR2 YSYEKL. Here the CDR3 reads CASSQDPGVGTEAFF. The DNA for the CDR3 is TGCGCCAGCAGCCAAGATCCCGGTGTAGGCACTGAAGCTTTCTTT.

V usage is TRBV4-3 and J usage is TRBJ2-5; 7 bases are a match to TRBD1. Germline CDR1 LGHNA, CDR2 YSLEER. This CDR3 is 15 amino acids long. With 0 bases clipped from V and 4 bases from J, the junction kept 5 bases outside the gene matches. CDR3 loop: CASSQDYRGGETQYF. CDR3 sequence (DNA): TGCGCCAGCAGCCAAGATTACAGGGGTGGAGAGACCCAGTACTTC.

V gene TRBV7-9 combines with J gene TRBJ2-7; D uncertain. Germline V gene sequence: CDR1 SEHNR, CDR2 FQNEAQ (reference sequence). This CDR3 has 12 amino acids. The ends were cut back, 2 bases at V and 4 bases at J, with 6 bases in the middle. The CDR3 nucleotides read TGTGCCAGCAGCTTAAATTGGTACGAGCAGTACTTC. It encodes CASSLNWYEQYF.

This clonotype was counted between two and nine times. This chain connects TRBV4-3 to TRBJ2-7, with unresolved D. From germline, CDR1 is LGHNA and CDR2 YSLEER. This CDR3 has 14 amino acids. V was shortened by 4 bases and J by 1 base, with 11 bases between the two germline ends. The CDR3 spells CASSLTDESYEQYF. CDR3 nucleotides: TGCGCCAGCAGCCTTACCGACGAATCCTACGAGCAGTACTTC.

This sequence joins TRBV9 and TRBJ1-3; TRBD1 matches 7 bases. J gave up 0 bases and V 6 bases, and 6 bases lay outside the gene matches. Germline values: CDR1 SGDLS, CDR2 YYNGEE. The CDR3 has 15 residues. The CDR3 DNA reads as TGTGCCAGCACCAAGGACAGGCCCTCTGGAAACACCATATATTTT. Translated: CASTKDRPSGNTIYF.

J is TRBJ2-1 and V is TRBV5-1, with no clear D. The DNA matches TRBJ2-7 better at its end, which makes the J call doubtful. Germline V gene data show CDR1 as SGHRS and CDR2 as YFSETQ. The CDR3 sequence is 15 residues long. CDR3 DNA sequence: TGCGCCAGCAGCTTTCTCGACCCATCATACAATGAGCAGTACTTC. It yields the protein CASSFLDPSYNEQYF.

The J gene is TRBJ1-5, the V gene TRBV6-2 or TRBV6-3; 8 bases line up with TRBD1. Germline V lookup: CDR1 MNHEY, CDR2 SVGEGT. J lost 0 bases, V lost 5 bases, and 6 bases had no gene match. The CDR3 runs 16 residues. The CDR3 spells CASSNRDRISNQPQHF. The CDR3, as DNA: TGTGCCAGCAGTAATAGGGACAGGATTAGCAATCAGCCCCAGCATTTT.